Listed below are T cell receptor beta chains from one sample, sequenced in a study of blood T cell repertoires in COVID-19. Assay: immunoSEQ multiplex PCR; the TCRdb copy retains only in-frame clones and omits some. This table has about 110,000 clones, less than 85% appearing once. Sequencing was done on a sample of peripheral blood. These receptors all stem from a woman of 80 years or more with acute or convalescent COVID-19. Both conserved end residues are part of each CDR3. A D gene is named only where the DNA matches it firmly. A clone size is listed for some rows: how often the clone was seen (once, few, many), or a class if it is expanded.

D: -; V: TRBV5-1; size: -; J: TRBJ2-2; CDR3: CATGQGLTGELFF; DNA: TGCGCTACGGGGCAGGGGTTGACCGGGGAGCTGTTTTTT
D: -; V: TRBV7-3; size: -; J: TRBJ1-2; CDR3: CASSSGPYYGYTF; DNA: TGTGCCAGCTCTAGCGGGCCATACTATGGCTACACCTTC
D: -; V: TRBV3-1/TRBV3-2; size: -; J: TRBJ2-7; CDR3: CASSQAASGRYEQYF; DNA: TGTGCCAGCAGCCAAGCCGCGAGCGGGCGGTACGAGCAGTACTTC
D: -; V: TRBV2; size: once; J: TRBJ1-2; CDR3: CASSQQGYYGYTF; DNA: TGTGCCAGCAGTCAGCAGGGGTACTATGGCTACACCTTC
D: TRBD2; V: TRBV7-8; size: -; J: TRBJ2-7; CDR3: CASSLRRGDFYEQYF; DNA: TGTGCCAGCAGCTTACGGCGGGGGGACTTCTACGAGCAGTACTTC
D: TRBD2; V: TRBV6-5; size: -; J: TRBJ2-7; CDR3: CASSRDYSAYEQYF; DNA: TGTGCCAGCAGTCGGGACTACTCGGCCTACGAGCAGTACTTC
D: -; V: TRBV6-6; size: -; J: TRBJ1-1; CDR3: CASSSREGRSEAFF; DNA: TGTGCCAGCAGTTCCCGGGAGGGTCGGTCTGAAGCTTTCTTT
D: TRBD1; V: TRBV4-3; size: few; J: TRBJ1-4; CDR3: CASSQDPPDRVTNEKLFF; DNA: TGCGCCAGCAGCCAAGACCCACCGGACAGGGTAACTAATGAAAAACTGTTTTTT
D: -; V: TRBV6-5; size: -; J: TRBJ2-7; CDR3: CASTISFGSYEQYF; DNA: TGTGCCAGCACCATCTCATTCGGGTCCTACGAGCAGTACTTC
D: -; V: TRBV30; size: -; J: TRBJ2-5; CDR3: CAWSGQSQETQYF; DNA: TGTGCCTGGAGTGGACAGTCCCAAGAGACCCAGTACTTC
D: TRBD2; V: TRBV10-2; size: -; J: TRBJ2-2; CDR3: CASSGTSGFRELFF; DNA: TGCGCCAGCAGTGGGACTAGCGGGTTCCGGGAGCTGTTTTTT
D: -; V: TRBV19; size: -; J: TRBJ1-2; CDR3: CASSKSDDRLAF; DNA: TGTGCCAGTAGTAAGTCCGATGACAGATTGGCCTTC
D: -; V: TRBV19; size: -; J: TRBJ2-2; CDR3: CATSRGSGAGELFF; DNA: TGTGCCACCTCCCGGGGGAGTGGGGCCGGGGAGCTGTTTTTT
D: -; V: TRBV28; size: -; J: TRBJ2-5; CDR3: CASRGSDRTGQETQYF; DNA: TGTGCCAGCAGGGGTTCGGACAGAACGGGCCAAGAGACCCAGTACTTC
D: -; V: TRBV21-1; size: -; J: TRBJ2-1; CDR3: CASIAGQCNNEQFF; DNA: TGTGCCAGTATAGCGGGACAGTGTAACAATGAGCAGTTCTTC
D: -; V: TRBV9; size: -; J: TRBJ2-3; CDR3: CASSEMSGASTDTQYF; DNA: TGTGCCAGCAGCGAGATGTCGGGAGCTAGCACAGATACGCAGTATTTT